Listed below are T cell receptor beta chains from one sample, sequenced in a study of shared clonotypes between healthy human individuals. Method: immunoSEQ multiplex PCR; TCRdb's copy keeps in-frame clones and lacks some. Altogether about 2.1 million clones are present, 93% being singletons, with the ten largest covering less than 2%. The sequenced sample was naive CD8+ T cells from PBMCs. The receptors here all came from a man younger than 30 in good health. Some clones in this sample may be carry-over from other donors' samples. The CDR3 runs from the conserved cysteine through the conserved F or W.

J gene: TRBJ2-7; V gene: TRBV5-1; CDR3 protein: CASSPTRGLYEQYF
J gene: TRBJ2-1; V gene: TRBV7-9; CDR3 protein: CASSPGTSGGTEQFF
J gene: TRBJ2-5; V gene: TRBV12-5; CDR3 protein: CASGLGRTGRFQETQYF
J gene: TRBJ2-7; V gene: TRBV14; CDR3 protein: CASSPRTSGSRHEQYF
J gene: TRBJ2-3; V gene: TRBV2; CDR3 protein: CASISPWETDTQYF
J gene: TRBJ2-4; V gene: TRBV5-4; CDR3 protein: CASSSPSAYTLAKNIQYF
J gene: TRBJ1-1; V gene: TRBV27; CDR3 protein: CASSLSRGAHTEAFF
J gene: TRBJ1-4; V gene: TRBV7-6; CDR3 protein: CASSVLATNEKLFF
J gene: TRBJ1-1; V gene: TRBV7-8; CDR3 protein: CASSKLPGTVTEAFF
J gene: TRBJ2-2; V gene: TRBV27; CDR3 protein: CASRLLAGMNTGELFF
J gene: TRBJ2-3; V gene: TRBV7-9; CDR3 protein: CASSLAGITDTQYF
J gene: TRBJ2-2; V gene: TRBV5-4; CDR3 protein: CASGLASNTGELFF
J gene: TRBJ1-1; V gene: TRBV27; CDR3 protein: CASSPLWGGNTEAFF
J gene: TRBJ1-1; V gene: TRBV2; CDR3 protein: CASSDRWNTEAFF
J gene: TRBJ1-3; V gene: TRBV5-6; CDR3 protein: CASSAMTGIAGNTIYF
J gene: TRBJ2-1; V gene: TRBV28; CDR3 protein: CASSLWSQNNEQFF
J gene: TRBJ1-5; V gene: TRBV4-2; CDR3 protein: CASSLNRGTQHF
J gene: TRBJ2-7; V gene: TRBV14; CDR3 protein: CASSPSRSSYEQYF
J gene: TRBJ2-1; V gene: TRBV7-2; CDR3 protein: CASSPGRSSYNEQFF
J gene: TRBJ2-1; V gene: TRBV9; CDR3 protein: CASSIPDGGTRIDEQFF
J gene: TRBJ2-1; V gene: TRBV7-8; CDR3 protein: CASSSDPRVTVDEQFF
J gene: TRBJ2-7; V gene: TRBV5-6; CDR3 protein: CASSPEGRRYEQYF
J gene: TRBJ1-1; V gene: TRBV27; CDR3 protein: CASSFADENTEAFF
J gene: TRBJ1-2; V gene: TRBV4-1; CDR3 protein: CASSQRQITGTGGYTF
J gene: TRBJ2-3; V gene: TRBV12-5; CDR3 protein: CASGPGDRPMGVDTQYF
J gene: TRBJ2-5; V gene: TRBV4-3; CDR3 protein: CASSQGVGAETQYF
J gene: TRBJ1-2; V gene: TRBV15; CDR3 protein: CATSRDKRETINYGYTF
J gene: TRBJ1-5; V gene: TRBV27; CDR3 protein: CARGDRGLLQPQHF
J gene: TRBJ2-7; V gene: TRBV19; CDR3 protein: CASSMIGGYEQYF
J gene: TRBJ2-7; V gene: TRBV6-5; CDR3 protein: CASADLGSYEQYF
J gene: TRBJ2-4; V gene: TRBV4-3; CDR3 protein: CASSQDGTAKNIQYF
J gene: TRBJ1-1; V gene: TRBV14; CDR3 protein: CASSYGGTEAFF
J gene: TRBJ2-7; V gene: TRBV4-3; CDR3 protein: CASSQVPGPGYEQYF
J gene: TRBJ2-5; V gene: TRBV11-2; CDR3 protein: CASSLSWAGTQETQYF
J gene: TRBJ1-1; V gene: TRBV7-9; CDR3 protein: CASSSTMSTEAFF
J gene: TRBJ2-1; V gene: TRBV28; CDR3 protein: CASSLSPLNEQFF
J gene: TRBJ2-5; V gene: TRBV27; CDR3 protein: CASSTLGGGVETQYF